A selection of T cell receptor beta chains follows, all from one sample in a study of long-term antiretroviral therapy in people with HIV. The assay was immunoSEQ multiplex PCR, and TCRdb's table has in-frame clones only and misses some. The profile shows about 25,000 clones, around 82% of them singletons. The sample here was unsorted PBMCs, taken 0.5 years after starting antiretroviral therapy. These receptors were obtained from a woman aged 40 to 50 with HIV. Both conserved end residues are part of each CDR3. The D gene is left open where the match is weak. A row's size may be missing; if present it is once, few, many or a size class.

V gene,clone size,J gene,D gene,CDR3 DNA,CDR3 protein
TRBV10-3,NA,TRBJ2-3,NA,TGTGCCATCAAGGTCGAAGCCCATCAAGGAGATACGCAGTATTTT,CAIKVEAHQGDTQYF
TRBV25-1,NA,TRBJ2-7,NA,TGTGCCAGCAGTGAAAGTCGCGGCGAGCAGTACTTC,CASSESRGEQYF
TRBV4-3,NA,TRBJ1-2,TRBD1,TGCGCCAGCAGCCAAGATCCCTCCGGACAGGGGATAAACTATGGCTACACCTTC,CASSQDPSGQGINYGYTF
TRBV19,NA,TRBJ1-2,NA,TGTGCCAGTAGTATCGACAGGTACGGCTACACCTTC,CASSIDRYGYTF
TRBV4-3,NA,TRBJ2-7,NA,TGCGCCAGCAGCCAAGTACGGGACACACCCTACGAGCAGTACTTC,CASSQVRDTPYEQYF
TRBV28,NA,TRBJ1-1,NA,TGTGCCAGCAGTTTCAGGTACACTGAAGCTTTCTTT,CASSFRYTEAFF
TRBV11-3,NA,TRBJ2-1,TRBD1,TGTGCCAGCAGCGGACAGGGGGCCTCCTACAATGAGCAGTTCTTC,CASSGQGASYNEQFF
TRBV19,few,TRBJ1-3,NA,TGTGCCAGTAGTAGCAGGGTAAACACCATATATTTT,CASSSRVNTIYF
TRBV7-3,NA,TRBJ1-2,TRBD1,TGTGCCAGCAGCAAATTACAGGGGACCTATGGCTACACCTTC,CASSKLQGTYGYTF
TRBV7-9,few,TRBJ1-2,NA,TGTGCCAGCAGCTCCTCAAACTTATATGGCTACACCTTC,CASSSSNLYGYTF
TRBV30,NA,TRBJ2-2,NA,TGTGCCTGGAGTGTAACCCCGGGTTACACCGGGGAGCTGTTTTTT,CAWSVTPGYTGELFF
TRBV5-5,NA,TRBJ2-3,TRBD1,TGTGCCAGCAGCTTGGGGACAGGGGCCGCAGCAGATACGCAGTATTTT,CASSLGTGAAADTQYF
TRBV15,NA,TRBJ2-7,NA,TGTGCCACCAAGGTGAGGGAGCTGCTCGAGCAGTACTTC,CATKVRELLEQYF
TRBV19,once,TRBJ1-1,NA,TGTGCCAGTAGTCGGGGGGCTACTGAAGCTTTCTTT,CASSRGATEAFF
TRBV2,NA,TRBJ1-5,NA,TGTGCCAGCAGGGGAGAATTAAATCAGCCCCAGCATTTT,CASRGELNQPQHF
TRBV4-3,once,TRBJ1-1,NA,TGCGCCAGCAGCCGCAATGACCGGAACACTGAAGCTTTCTTT,CASSRNDRNTEAFF
TRBV14,NA,TRBJ2-7,NA,TGTGCCAGCAGCCAAGACAGGGAGTACGAGCAGTACTTC,CASSQDREYEQYF
TRBV28,NA,TRBJ2-2,NA,TGTGCCAGCAGTCTAACAGGGATCGGGGAGCTGTTTTTT,CASSLTGIGELFF
TRBV6-6,NA,TRBJ1-2,NA,TGTGCCAGCAGTTACAATCCTAACTATGGCTACACCTTC,CASSYNPNYGYTF
TRBV5-1,NA,TRBJ1-2,NA,TGCGCCAGCAGCTTGGCGGGCCAGGGCCCCAATGGCTACACCTTC,CASSLAGQGPNGYTF
TRBV4-3,once,TRBJ1-6,TRBD1,TGCGCCAGCAGCCAAGATCTGGGCCAGGGGGCTTCACCCCTCCACTTT,CASSQDLGQGASPLHF
TRBV4-3,once,TRBJ2-1,TRBD2,TGCGCCAGCAGCCAAGATAGCGGGGGGGCCTTTGGGAATGAGCAGTTCTTC,CASSQDSGGAFGNEQFF
TRBV4-1,NA,TRBJ2-3,TRBD2,TGCGCCAGCAGCCCTCTAGCGGGGGGGAGGGCAGATACGCAGTATTTT,CASSPLAGGRADTQYF
TRBV28,few,TRBJ1-1,NA,TGTGCCAGCAGTTTTTGGAACACTGAAGCTTTCTTT,CASSFWNTEAFF
TRBV10-3,once,TRBJ2-5,TRBD1,TGTGCCATCAGTAGGGGGCTGGGGGAGACCCAGTACTTC,CAISRGLGETQYF
TRBV9,few,TRBJ2-7,TRBD2,TGTGCCAGCAGCGTTAGCGGGGGGCGTGGCCCCTACGAGCAGTACTTC,CASSVSGGRGPYEQYF
TRBV7-9,NA,TRBJ1-1,NA,TGTGCCAGCAGCTTAGCGATGGGGAACACTGAAGCTTTCTTT,CASSLAMGNTEAFF
TRBV6-1,NA,TRBJ2-7,NA,TGTGCCAGCAGTGCGCATGGCCCCCCTTCTAACTCCTACGAGCAGTACTTC,CASSAHGPPSNSYEQYF
TRBV2,once,TRBJ2-2,NA,TGTGCCAGCAGTGAAGGGTGGGGGCGGCCGCGGGAGCTGTTTTTT,CASSEGWGRPRELFF
TRBV6-5,few,TRBJ1-6,NA,TGTGCCAGCAGTTACAAGGACAGCTCCAATTCACCCCTCCACTTT,CASSYKDSSNSPLHF
TRBV7-8,few,TRBJ1-1,TRBD1,TGTGCCAGCAGCCAAAGGACAGGAGACACTGAAGCTTTCTTT,CASSQRTGDTEAFF
TRBV11-2,NA,TRBJ2-2,TRBD2,TGTGCCAGCAGCTTGGATACTAGCGGGGGAGTTCACGGGGAGCTGTTTTTT,CASSLDTSGGVHGELFF
TRBV7-8,once,TRBJ2-5,NA,TGTGCCAGCAGCTTAGGTTTGGGAGTCGGGGCCCAGTACTTC,CASSLGLGVGAQYF
TRBV28,NA,TRBJ1-5,NA,TGTGCCAGCAGGGATTACAATCAGCCCCAGCATTTT,CASRDYNQPQHF
TRBV28,NA,TRBJ2-7,TRBD2,TGTGCCAGCAGTCGTCTAGCGGGGGGAGCAGACGAGCAGTACTTC,CASSRLAGGADEQYF
TRBV7-9,NA,TRBJ1-2,NA,TGTGCCAGCAGCTCTCAGAAGAGTGTTGGACCTAACTATGGCTACACCTTC,CASSSQKSVGPNYGYTF
TRBV18,NA,TRBJ2-3,NA,TGTGCCAGCTCACCAGGAGACGGGATCGATACGCAGTATTTT,CASSPGDGIDTQYF
TRBV10-3,once,TRBJ1-2,NA,TGTGCCATCAGTGAGAGGGCCCCAGGTGGCTACACCTTC,CAISERAPGGYTF
TRBV11-2,NA,TRBJ2-3,NA,TGTGCCAGCAGTTTGAGGGACGGCTTCCAAAGGGCAGATACGCAGTATTTT,CASSLRDGFQRADTQYF
TRBV5-6,NA,TRBJ1-1,TRBD1,TGTGCCAGCAGCCCGCGGGACAGGGTTGGCACTGAAGCTTTCTTT,CASSPRDRVGTEAFF
TRBV28,few,TRBJ1-3,NA,TGTGCCAGCACCTGGCGACTTGAATCTGGAAACACCATATATTTT,CASTWRLESGNTIYF
TRBV5-5,once,TRBJ1-4,NA,TGTGCCAGCAGCTTGGGAGGGGACAAACTGTTTTTT,CASSLGGDKLFF
TRBV2,few,TRBJ1-2,NA,TGTGCCAGCAGTGTCCTACAGGGCCTCTATGGCTACACCTTC,CASSVLQGLYGYTF
TRBV6-1,NA,TRBJ2-7,NA,TGTGCCAGCAGTGAAAGGGGAGGCTACGAGCAGTACTTC,CASSERGGYEQYF
TRBV5-4,NA,TRBJ2-1,TRBD2,TGTGCCAGCAGCTTGGGCGGGGGGGCCTACAATGAGCAGTTCTTC,CASSLGGGAYNEQFF